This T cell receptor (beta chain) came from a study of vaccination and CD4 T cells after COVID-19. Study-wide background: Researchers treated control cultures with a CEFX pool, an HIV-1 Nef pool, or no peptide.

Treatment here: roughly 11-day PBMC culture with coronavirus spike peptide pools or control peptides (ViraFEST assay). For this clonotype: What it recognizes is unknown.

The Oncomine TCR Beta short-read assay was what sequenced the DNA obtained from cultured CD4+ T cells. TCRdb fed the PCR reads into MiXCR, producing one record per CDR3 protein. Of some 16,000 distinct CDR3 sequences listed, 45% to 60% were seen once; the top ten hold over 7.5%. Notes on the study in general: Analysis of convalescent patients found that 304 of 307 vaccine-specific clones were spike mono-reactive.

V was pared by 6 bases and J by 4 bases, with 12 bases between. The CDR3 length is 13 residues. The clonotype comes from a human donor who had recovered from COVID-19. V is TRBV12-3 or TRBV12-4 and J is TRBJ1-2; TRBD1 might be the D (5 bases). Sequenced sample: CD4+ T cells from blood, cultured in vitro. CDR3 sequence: CASRSGPSYGYTF. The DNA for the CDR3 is TGTGCCAGCAGATCGGGACCGAGCTATGGCTACACCTTC.